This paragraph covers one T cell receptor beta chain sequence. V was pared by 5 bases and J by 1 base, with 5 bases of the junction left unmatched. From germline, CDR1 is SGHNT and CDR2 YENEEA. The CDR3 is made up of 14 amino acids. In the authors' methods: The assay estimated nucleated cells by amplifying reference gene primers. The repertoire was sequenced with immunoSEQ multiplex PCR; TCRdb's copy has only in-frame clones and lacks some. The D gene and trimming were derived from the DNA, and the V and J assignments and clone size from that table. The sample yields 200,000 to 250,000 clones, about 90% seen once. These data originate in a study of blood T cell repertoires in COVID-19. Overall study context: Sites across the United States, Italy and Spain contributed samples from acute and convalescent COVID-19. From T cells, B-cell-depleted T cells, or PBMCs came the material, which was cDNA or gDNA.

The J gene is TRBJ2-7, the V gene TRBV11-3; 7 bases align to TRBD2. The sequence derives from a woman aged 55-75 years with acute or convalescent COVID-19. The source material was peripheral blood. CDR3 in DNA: TGTGCCAGCAGCCTCTTGGGGGGGTCCTACGAGCAGTACTTC. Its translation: CASSLLGGSYEQYF.